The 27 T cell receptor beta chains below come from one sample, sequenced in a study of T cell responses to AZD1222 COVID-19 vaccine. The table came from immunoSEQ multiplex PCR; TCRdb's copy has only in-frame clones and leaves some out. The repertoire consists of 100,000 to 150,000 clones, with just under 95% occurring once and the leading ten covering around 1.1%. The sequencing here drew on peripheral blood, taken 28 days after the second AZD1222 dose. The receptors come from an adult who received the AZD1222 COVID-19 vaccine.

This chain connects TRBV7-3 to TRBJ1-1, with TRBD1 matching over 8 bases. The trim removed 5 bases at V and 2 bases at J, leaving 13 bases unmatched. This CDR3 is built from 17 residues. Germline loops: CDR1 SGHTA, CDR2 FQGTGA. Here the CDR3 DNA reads TGTGCCAGCAGCCCCGGACAGGGCCGTGATGGAAACACTGAAGCTTTCTTT. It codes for CASSPGQGRDGNTEAFF.

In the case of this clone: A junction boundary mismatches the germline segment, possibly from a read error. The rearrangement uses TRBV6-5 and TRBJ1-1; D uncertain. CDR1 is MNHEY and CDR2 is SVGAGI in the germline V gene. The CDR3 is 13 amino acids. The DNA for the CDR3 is TGTGCCAGCAGTTACTCAGGGATTACTGGAGCTTTCTTT. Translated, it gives CASSYSGITGAFF.

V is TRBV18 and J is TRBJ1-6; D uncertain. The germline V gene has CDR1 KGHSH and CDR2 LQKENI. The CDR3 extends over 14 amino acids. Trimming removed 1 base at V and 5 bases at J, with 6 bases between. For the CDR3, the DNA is TGTGCCAGCTCACCACTCTCAAATAATTCACCCCTCCACTTT. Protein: CASSPLSNNSPLHF.

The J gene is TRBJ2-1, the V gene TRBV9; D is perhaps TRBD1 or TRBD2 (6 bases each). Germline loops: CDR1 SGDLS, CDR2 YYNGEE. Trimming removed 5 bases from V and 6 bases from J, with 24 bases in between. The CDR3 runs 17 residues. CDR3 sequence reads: CASRALAYEGGGNEQFF. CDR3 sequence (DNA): TGTGCCAGCAGGGCCCTAGCCTACGAGGGGGGCGGCAATGAGCAGTTCTTC. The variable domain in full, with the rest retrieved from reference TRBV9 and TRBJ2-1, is DSGVTQTPKHLITATGQRVTLRCSPRSGDLSVYWYQQSLDQGLQFLIQYYNGEERAKGNILERFSAQQFPDLHSELNLSSLELGDSALYFCASRALAYEGGGNEQFFGPGTRLTVL.

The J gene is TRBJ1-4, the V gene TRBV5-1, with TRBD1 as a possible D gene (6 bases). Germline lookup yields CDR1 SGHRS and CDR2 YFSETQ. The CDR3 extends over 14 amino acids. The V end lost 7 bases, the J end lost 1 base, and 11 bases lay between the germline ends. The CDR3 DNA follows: TGCGCCAGCGCCGAGGGGGTAACTAATGAAAAACTGTTTTTT. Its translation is CASAEGVTNEKLFF.

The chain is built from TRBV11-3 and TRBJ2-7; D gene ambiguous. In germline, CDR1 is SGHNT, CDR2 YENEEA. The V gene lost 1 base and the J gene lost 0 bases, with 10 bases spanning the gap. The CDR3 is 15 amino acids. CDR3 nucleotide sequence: TGTGCCAGCAGCTTAGCTGGAGAGAGCTCCTACGAGCAGTACTTC. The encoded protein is CASSLAGESSYEQYF.

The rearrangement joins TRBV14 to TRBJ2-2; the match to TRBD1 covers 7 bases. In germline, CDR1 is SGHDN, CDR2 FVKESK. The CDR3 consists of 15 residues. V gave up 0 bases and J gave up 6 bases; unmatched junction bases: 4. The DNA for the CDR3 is TGTGCCAGCAGCCAAGACAGGGGGACCGCCGGGGAGCTGTTTTTT. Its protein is CASSQDRGTAGELFF. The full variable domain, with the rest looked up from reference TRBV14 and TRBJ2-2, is EAGVTQFPSHSVIEKGQTVTLRCDPISGHDNLYWYRRVMGKEIKFLLHFVKESKQDESGMPNNRFLAERTGGTYSTLKVQPAELEDSGVYFCASSQDRGTAGELFFGEGSRLTVL.

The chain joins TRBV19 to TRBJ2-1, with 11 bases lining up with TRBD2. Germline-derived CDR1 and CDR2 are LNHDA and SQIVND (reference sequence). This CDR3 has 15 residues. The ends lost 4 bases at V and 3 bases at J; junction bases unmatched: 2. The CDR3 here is CASSSTSGGYNEQFF. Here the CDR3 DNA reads TGTGCCAGTAGTAGCACTAGCGGGGGCTACAATGAGCAGTTCTTC.

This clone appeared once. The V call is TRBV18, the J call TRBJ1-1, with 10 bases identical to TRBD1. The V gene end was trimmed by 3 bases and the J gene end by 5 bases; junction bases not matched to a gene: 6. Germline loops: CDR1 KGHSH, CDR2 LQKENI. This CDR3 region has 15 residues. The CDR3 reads CASSPLGTGETEAFF. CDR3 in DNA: TGTGCCAGCTCACCTCTAGGGACAGGGGAAACTGAAGCTTTCTTT.

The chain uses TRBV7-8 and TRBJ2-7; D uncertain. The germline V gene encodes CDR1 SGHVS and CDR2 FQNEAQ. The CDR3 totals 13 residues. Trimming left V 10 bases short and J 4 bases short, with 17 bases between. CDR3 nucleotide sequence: TGTGCCACTCAGCTTATGAGTACATACGAGCAGTACTTC. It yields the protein CATQLMSTYEQYF.

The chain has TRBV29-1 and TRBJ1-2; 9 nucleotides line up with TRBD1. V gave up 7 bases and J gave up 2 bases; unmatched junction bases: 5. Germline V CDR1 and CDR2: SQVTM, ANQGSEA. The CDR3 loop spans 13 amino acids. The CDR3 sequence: CSGLDRGNYGYTF. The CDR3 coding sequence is TGCAGCGGCCTGGACAGGGGCAACTATGGCTACACCTTC. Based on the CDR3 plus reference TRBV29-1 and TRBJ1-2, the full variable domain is SAVISQKPSRDICQRGTSLTIQCQVDSQVTMMFWYRQQPGQSLTLIATANQGSEATYESGFVIDKFPISRPNLTFSTLTVSNMSPEDSSIYLCSGLDRGNYGYTFGSGTRLTVV.

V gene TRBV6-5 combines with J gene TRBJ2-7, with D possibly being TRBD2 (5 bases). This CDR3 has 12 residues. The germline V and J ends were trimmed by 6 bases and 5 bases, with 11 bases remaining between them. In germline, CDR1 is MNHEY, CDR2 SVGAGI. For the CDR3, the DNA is TGTGCCAGCAGCCAAACTAGAAACGAGCAGTACTTC. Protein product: CASSQTRNEQYF.

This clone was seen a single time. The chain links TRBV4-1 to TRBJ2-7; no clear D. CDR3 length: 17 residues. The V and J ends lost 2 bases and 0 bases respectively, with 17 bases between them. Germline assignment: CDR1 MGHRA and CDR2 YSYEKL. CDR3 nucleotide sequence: TGCGCCAGCAGCCAAATATTAGGTGGTGGGGACTCCTACGAGCAGTACTTC. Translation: CASSQILGGGDSYEQYF.

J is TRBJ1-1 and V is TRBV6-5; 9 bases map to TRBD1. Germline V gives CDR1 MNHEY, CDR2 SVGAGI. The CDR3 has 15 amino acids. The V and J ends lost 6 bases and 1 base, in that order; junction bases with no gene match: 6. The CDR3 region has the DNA TGTGCCAGCAGAACAGGGGGCCTGCGGAACACTGAAGCTTTCTTT. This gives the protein CASRTGGLRNTEAFF.

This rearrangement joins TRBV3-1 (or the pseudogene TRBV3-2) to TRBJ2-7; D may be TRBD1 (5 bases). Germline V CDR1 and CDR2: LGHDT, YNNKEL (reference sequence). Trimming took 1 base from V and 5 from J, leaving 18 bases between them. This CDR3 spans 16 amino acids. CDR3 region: CASSQVRVSPAHEQYF. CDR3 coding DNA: TGTGCCAGCAGCCAAGTCAGGGTCTCCCCGGCCCACGAGCAGTACTTC.

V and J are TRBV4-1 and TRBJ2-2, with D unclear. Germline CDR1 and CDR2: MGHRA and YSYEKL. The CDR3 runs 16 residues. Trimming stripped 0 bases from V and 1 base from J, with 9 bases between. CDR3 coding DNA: TGCGCCAGCAGCCAAGAGGTCGGCGAGAACACCGGGGAGCTGTTTTTT. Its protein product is CASSQEVGENTGELFF.

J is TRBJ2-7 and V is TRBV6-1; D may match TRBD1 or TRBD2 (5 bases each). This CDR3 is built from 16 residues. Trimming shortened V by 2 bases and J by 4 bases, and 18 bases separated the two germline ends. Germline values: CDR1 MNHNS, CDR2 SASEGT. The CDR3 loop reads CASSENVWGWGYEQYF. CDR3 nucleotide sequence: TGTGCCAGCAGTGAAAACGTATGGGGGTGGGGTTACGAGCAGTACTTC.

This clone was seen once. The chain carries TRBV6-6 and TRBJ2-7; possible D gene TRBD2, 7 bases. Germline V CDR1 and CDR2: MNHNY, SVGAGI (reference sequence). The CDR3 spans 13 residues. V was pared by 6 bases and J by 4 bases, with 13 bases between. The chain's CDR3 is CASSEGGVYEQYF. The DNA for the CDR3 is TGTGCCAGCAGCGAGGGGGGGGTATACGAGCAGTACTTC.

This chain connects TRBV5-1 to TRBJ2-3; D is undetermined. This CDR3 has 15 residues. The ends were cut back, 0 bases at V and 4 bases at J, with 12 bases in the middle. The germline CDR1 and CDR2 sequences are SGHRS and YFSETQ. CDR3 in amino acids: CASSLALGSPDTQYF. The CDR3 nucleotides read TGCGCCAGCAGCTTGGCTCTTGGTAGCCCAGATACGCAGTATTTT.

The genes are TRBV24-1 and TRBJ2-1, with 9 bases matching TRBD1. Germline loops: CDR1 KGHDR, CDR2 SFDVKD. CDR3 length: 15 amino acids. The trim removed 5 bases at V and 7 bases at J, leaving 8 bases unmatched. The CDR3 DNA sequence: TGTGCCACCAGTGGCCAGGACAGGGGAAGGAATGAGCAGTTCTTC. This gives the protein CATSGQDRGRNEQFF.

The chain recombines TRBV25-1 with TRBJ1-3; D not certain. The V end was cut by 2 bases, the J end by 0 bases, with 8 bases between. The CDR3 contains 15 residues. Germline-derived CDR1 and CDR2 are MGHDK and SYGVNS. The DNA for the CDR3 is TGTGCCAGCAGTGAACCAGGCGCCTCTGGAAACACCATATATTTT. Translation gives CASSEPGASGNTIYF.

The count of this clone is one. The CDR3 sequence is CASSWMTSGGSGLFF. The CDR3 nucleotides are TGTGCCAGCAGCTGGATGACTAGCGGGGGTTCCGGCTTGTTCTTC. The chain carries TRBV5-6 and TRBJ2-1; TRBD2 matches at 12 bases. The CDR3 is 15 amino acids. Germline V CDR1 and CDR2: SGHDT, YYEEEE. Trimming cost V 3 bases and J 15 bases; bases outside gene matches: 13.

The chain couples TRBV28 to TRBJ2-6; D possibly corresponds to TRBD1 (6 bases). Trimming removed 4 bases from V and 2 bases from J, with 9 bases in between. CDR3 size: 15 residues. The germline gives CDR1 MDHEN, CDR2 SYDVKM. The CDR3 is CASSSSGAGANVLTF. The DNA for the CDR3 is TGTGCCAGCAGTTCATCAGGGGCTGGGGCCAACGTCCTGACTTTC.

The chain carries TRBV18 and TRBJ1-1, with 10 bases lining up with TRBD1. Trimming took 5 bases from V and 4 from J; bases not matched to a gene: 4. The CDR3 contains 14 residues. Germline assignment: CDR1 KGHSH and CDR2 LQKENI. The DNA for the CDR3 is TGTGCCAGCTCATTCGGACAGGGGGTCACTGAAGCTTTCTTT. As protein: CASSFGQGVTEAFF.

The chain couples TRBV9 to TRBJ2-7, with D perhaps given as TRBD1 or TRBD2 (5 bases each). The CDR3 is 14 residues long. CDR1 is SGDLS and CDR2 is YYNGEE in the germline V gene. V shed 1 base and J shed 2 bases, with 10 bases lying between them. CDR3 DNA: TGTGCCAGCAGCGTACGGGACCAAACCTACGAGCAGTACTTC. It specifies CASSVRDQTYEQYF.

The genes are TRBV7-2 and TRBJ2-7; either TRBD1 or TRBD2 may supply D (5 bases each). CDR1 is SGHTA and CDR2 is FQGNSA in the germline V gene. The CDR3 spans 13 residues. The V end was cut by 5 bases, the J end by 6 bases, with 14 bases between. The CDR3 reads CASSANFGGEQYF. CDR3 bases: TGTGCCAGCAGCGCCAACTTTGGGGGCGAGCAGTACTTC. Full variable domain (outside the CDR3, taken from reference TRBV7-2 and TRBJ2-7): GAGVSQSPSNKVTEKGKDVELRCDPISGHTALYWYRQSLGQGLEFLIYFQGNSAPDKSGLPSDRFSAERTGGSVSTLTIQRTQQEDSAVYLCASSANFGGEQYFGPGTRLTVT.

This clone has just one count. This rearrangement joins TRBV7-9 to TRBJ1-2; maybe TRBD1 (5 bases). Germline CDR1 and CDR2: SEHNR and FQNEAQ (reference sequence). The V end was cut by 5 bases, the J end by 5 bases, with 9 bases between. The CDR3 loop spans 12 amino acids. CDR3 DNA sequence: TGTGCCAGCAGCCGGGGCCCTTATGGCTACACCTTC. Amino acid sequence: CASSRGPYGYTF. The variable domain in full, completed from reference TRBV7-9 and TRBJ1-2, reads DTGVSQNPRHKITKRGQNVTFRCDPISEHNRLYWYRQTLGQGPEFLTYFQNEAQLEKSRLLSDRFSAERPKGSFSTLEIQRTEQGDSAMYLCASSRGPYGYTFGSGTRLTVV.